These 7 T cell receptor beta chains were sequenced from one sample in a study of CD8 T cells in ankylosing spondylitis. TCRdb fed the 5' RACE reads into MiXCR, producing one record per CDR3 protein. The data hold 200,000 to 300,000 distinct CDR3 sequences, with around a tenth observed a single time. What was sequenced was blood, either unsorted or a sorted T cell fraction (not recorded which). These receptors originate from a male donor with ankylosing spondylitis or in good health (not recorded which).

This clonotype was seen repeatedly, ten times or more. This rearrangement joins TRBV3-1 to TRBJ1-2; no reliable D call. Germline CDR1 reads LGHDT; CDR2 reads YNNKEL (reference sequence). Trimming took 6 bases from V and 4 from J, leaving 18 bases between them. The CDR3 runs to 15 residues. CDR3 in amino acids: CASSPRDKRIYGYTF. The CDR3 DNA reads TGTGCCAGCAGTCCTCGCGACAAGAGGATCTATGGCTACACCTTC.

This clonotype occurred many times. This CDR3 is CAISELTGSSGNTIYF. In DNA form, the CDR3 reads TGTGCCATCAGTGAGCTTACAGGGAGCTCTGGAAACACCATATATTTT. V usage is TRBV10-3 and J usage is TRBJ1-3; D possibly corresponds to TRBD1 (6 bases). CDR1 and CDR2 from the germline V gene are ENHRY and SYGVKD. V was cut by 2 bases and J by 0 bases, with 11 bases left in between. The CDR3 covers 16 residues.

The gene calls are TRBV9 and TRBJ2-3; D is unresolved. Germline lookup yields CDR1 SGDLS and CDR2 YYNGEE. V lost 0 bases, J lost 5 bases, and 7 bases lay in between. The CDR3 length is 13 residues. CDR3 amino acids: CASSVVPGDTQYF. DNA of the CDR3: TGTGCCAGCAGCGTAGTCCCGGGAGATACGCAGTATTTT.

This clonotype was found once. CDR3 residues: CASSPLLAGQEARYF. CDR3 sequence (DNA): TGTGCCAGCAGCCCCTTACTAGCGGGGCAAGAGGCCCGGTACTTC. The V and J genes are TRBV7-9 and TRBJ2-5; TRBD2 agrees at 10 bases. Looked up from germline, CDR1 is SEHNR and CDR2 is FQNEAQ (reference sequence). V dropped 5 bases and J dropped 13; count of bases not matched to a gene: 16. The CDR3 has 15 residues.

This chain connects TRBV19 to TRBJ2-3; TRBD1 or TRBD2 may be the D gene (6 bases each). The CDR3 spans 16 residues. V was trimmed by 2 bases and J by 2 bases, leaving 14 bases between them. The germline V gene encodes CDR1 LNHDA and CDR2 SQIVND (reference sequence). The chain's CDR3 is CASSIYPGGYTDTQYF. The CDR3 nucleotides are TGTGCCAGTAGTATATACCCCGGGGGCTACACAGATACGCAGTATTTT.

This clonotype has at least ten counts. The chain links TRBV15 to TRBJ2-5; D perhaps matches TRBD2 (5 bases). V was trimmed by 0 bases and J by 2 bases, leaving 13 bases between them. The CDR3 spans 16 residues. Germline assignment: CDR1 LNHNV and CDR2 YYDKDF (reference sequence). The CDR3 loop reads CATSRDFAGNQETQYF. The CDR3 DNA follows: TGTGCCACCAGCAGAGATTTCGCGGGCAATCAAGAGACCCAGTACTTC. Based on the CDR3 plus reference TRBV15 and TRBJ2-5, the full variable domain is DAMVIQNPRYQVTQFGKPVTLSCSQTLNHNVMYWYQQKSSQAPKLLFHYYDKDFNNEADTPDNFQSRRPNTSFCFLDIRSPGLGDTAMYLCATSRDFAGNQETQYFGPGTRLLVL.

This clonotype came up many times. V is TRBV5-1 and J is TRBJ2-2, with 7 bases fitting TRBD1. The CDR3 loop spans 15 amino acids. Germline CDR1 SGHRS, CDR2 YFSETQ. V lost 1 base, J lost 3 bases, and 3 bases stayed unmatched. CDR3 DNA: TGCGCCAGCAGCTTGTTAGGACAGGACACCGGGGAGCTGTTTTTT. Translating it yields CASSLLGQDTGELFF.